This T cell receptor (beta chain) derives from a study of identical twins. General observations from the study: Fewer insertions were carried by abundant cord blood beta clonotypes, but none was seen in memory repertoires.

A remark on this clonotype: Its target is unknown.

The CDR3 loop spans 14 amino acids. Germline V gene lookup returns CDR1 LNHDA and CDR2 SQIVND (reference sequence). V lost 3 bases and J lost 4, with 11 bases in between. TCRdb processed the 5' RACE reads anew with MiXCR; each CDR3 protein has one entry. Seen here are 500,000 to 600,000 distinct CDR3 sequences, less than 25% observed once, and the top ten hold 0.91%. These same records also appear under a second study, on T cells expressing NK-cell markers.

The sequence was collected from a woman aged 18-29 years in good health. This rearrangement joins TRBV19 to TRBJ2-3; tentatively, D is TRBD2 (6 bases). Sequenced sample: CD4+ T cells sorted from blood. CDR3 nucleotide sequence: TGTGCCAGTAGTATCCTCGGGAGCGCAGATACGCAGTATTTT. Protein: CASSILGSADTQYF.